A selection of T cell receptor beta chains follows, all from one sample in a study of siplizumab effects on memory and regulatory T cells. Data came from immunoSEQ multiplex PCR; TCRdb stores just in-frame clones and leaves some out. Of 94,000 or so clones detected, 93% appear once; the ten largest clones hold roughly 7.1%. Sequencing was carried out using CD8+ T cells sorted from blood. These receptor sequences come from a human donor in good health. Both conserved end residues are part of each CDR3. The D gene is left open where the match is weak. Not every row has a clone size; where given, it reads once, few, many or a size class.

D gene	V gene	clone size	J gene	CDR3 DNA	CDR3 protein
.	TRBV27	.	TRBJ2-5	TGTGCCAGCAGTCCCCATTCGAAGGAGACCCAGTACTTC	CASSPHSKETQYF
.	TRBV5-1	.	TRBJ1-1	TGCGCCAGCAGGGTAGGGACGAACACTGAAGCTTTCTTT	CASRVGTNTEAFF
TRBD1	TRBV5-1	.	TRBJ1-2	TGCGCCAGCAGCCTTGGGGACAGAAGCTATGGCTACACCTTC	CASSLGDRSYGYTF
.	TRBV7-3	.	TRBJ2-5	TGTGCCAGCAGCCCCCAGGGTCGGGGACTCCTCCAAGAGACCCAGTACTTC	CASSPQGRGLLQETQYF
.	TRBV5-1	few	TRBJ1-5	TGCGCCAGCAGCTTGTCCGGTGGGCCCCAGCATTTT	CASSLSGGPQHF
.	TRBV5-6	.	TRBJ1-2	TGTGCCAGCAGCTTCCTCGCGGACAGTCCTAACTATGGCTACACCTTC	CASSFLADSPNYGYTF
.	TRBV6-7	.	TRBJ2-7	TGTGCCAGCACCCGACTAGACGACCGTTACGAGCAGTACTTC	CASTRLDDRYEQYF
.	TRBV6-1	many	TRBJ2-2	TGTGCCAGCAGTGAAGCGGGGCGGGGAGGCACCGGGGAGCTGTTTTTT	CASSEAGRGGTGELFF
TRBD1	TRBV5-5	.	TRBJ1-2	TGTGCCAGCAGCCTGGGACAGTGGGGCTACACCTTC	CASSLGQWGYTF
.	TRBV6-6	.	TRBJ1-2	TGTGCCAGCAGTTCACCGGACAGAGCTAACTATGGCTACACCTTC	CASSSPDRANYGYTF
TRBD2	TRBV4-1	.	TRBJ2-1	TGCGCCAGCAGCCAGGTAGCGGGGGTCAATGAGCAGTTCTTC	CASSQVAGVNEQFF
.	TRBV6-6	.	TRBJ2-7	TGTGCCAGCAGTAGCCCGGGGCTGAACTACGAGCAGTACTTC	CASSSPGLNYEQYF
.	TRBV11-2	.	TRBJ1-1	TGTGCCAGCAGCTTAGGGGGGCCCGACACTGAAGCTTTCTTT	CASSLGGPDTEAFF
.	TRBV27	.	TRBJ1-4	TGTGCCAGCAGTTTATCATTGTCGGTTGCAACTAATGAAAAACTGTTTTTT	CASSLSLSVATNEKLFF
.	TRBV6-5	.	TRBJ1-2	TGTGCCAGCAGTTACGGGCCGGGGGCGCTTGGCTACACCTTC	CASSYGPGALGYTF
.	TRBV19	.	TRBJ1-1	TGTGCCAGTACCGAATCGGTGGGAATGAACACTGAAGCTTTCTTT	CASTESVGMNTEAFF
TRBD2	TRBV4-1	.	TRBJ2-1	TGCGCCAGCAGCCAGAGGGTGGGCGGGGGGCGATACAATGAGCAGTTCTTC	CASSQRVGGGRYNEQFF
TRBD1	TRBV11-3	.	TRBJ2-5	TGTGCCAGCAGCACCCCCGGGACAGGGGCGATAGGGACCCAGTACTTC	CASSTPGTGAIGTQYF
.	TRBV10-2	once	TRBJ2-7	TGCGCCAGCAGTGAGTCTGGCCCCACGAACTCCTACGAGCAGTACTTC	CASSESGPTNSYEQYF
.	TRBV4-1	few	TRBJ1-4	TGCGCCAGCAGCCGGGGGGCACACACTAATGAAAAACTGTTTTTT	CASSRGAHTNEKLFF
.	TRBV9	few	TRBJ1-3	TGTGCCAGCAGCGTAGCTTACCGGGGATCTAGAGACACCATATATTTT	CASSVAYRGSRDTIYF
TRBD2	TRBV4-3	.	TRBJ2-1	TGCGCCAGCAGCCCCAATACCGGGACTAGCATCAACAATGAGCAGTTCTTC	CASSPNTGTSINNEQFF
.	TRBV23-1	once	TRBJ1-5	TGCGCCAGCAGTCAACATCGGAAACAGCCCCAGCATTTT	CASSQHRKQPQHF
.	TRBV25-1	.	TRBJ1-5	TGTGCCAGCAGTGACCTGGGGAGCAATCAGCCCCAGCATTTT	CASSDLGSNQPQHF
.	TRBV4-1	.	TRBJ1-4	TGCGCCAGCAGCCAAGGGAGATCGACTGAAAAACTGTTTTTT	CASSQGRSTEKLFF
.	TRBV9	.	TRBJ2-3	TGTGCCAGCAGCACAGATACGCAGTATTTT	CASSTDTQYF
TRBD1	TRBV5-1	.	TRBJ1-2	TGCGCCAGCAGCTTGGAAGGGGGCAGCTACACCTTC	CASSLEGGSYTF
.	TRBV9	.	TRBJ2-3	TGTGCCAGCAGCGTAGTCGGGAATCGGGCAGATACGCAGTATTTT	CASSVVGNRADTQYF
.	TRBV19	.	TRBJ1-2	TGTGCCAGCCTTCCCGGGACACCCTATGGCTACACCTTC	CASLPGTPYGYTF
TRBD2	TRBV19	.	TRBJ2-2	TGTGCCAGTAGTATATGGTCCGGGACTAGCGGCACCGGGGAGCTGTTTTTT	CASSIWSGTSGTGELFF
.	TRBV7-6	.	TRBJ2-7	TGTGCCAGCAGCTTAGGGCGCGGAGCCTACGAGCAGTACTTC	CASSLGRGAYEQYF
.	TRBV13	.	TRBJ1-1	TGTGCCAGCAGCTTAGGCCTTAGGGGTGGCACTGAAGCTTTCTTT	CASSLGLRGGTEAFF
.	TRBV6-5	.	TRBJ2-7	TGTGCCAGCAGTTACTCCTGGGGGATCCACGAGCAGTACTTC	CASSYSWGIHEQYF
.	TRBV30	.	TRBJ2-7	TGTGCCTGGAGCCTCCCCCGGGGTTACGAGCAGTACTTC	CAWSLPRGYEQYF
.	TRBV5-4	.	TRBJ2-7	TGTGCCAGCAGCTTGGATGGAAGAGTAGCGAGCTACGAGCAGTACTTC	CASSLDGRVASYEQYF
.	TRBV14	.	TRBJ2-2	TGTGCCAGCAGCCACACTAGTGTTTACACCGGGGAGCTGTTTTTT	CASSHTSVYTGELFF
.	TRBV19	once	TRBJ1-2	TGTGCCAGTAGTATAGGGTTACAGGGAGATGGCTACACCTTC	CASSIGLQGDGYTF
.	TRBV6-1	.	TRBJ1-2	TGTGCCAGCAACCATCCTGGGACAACTAACTATGGCTACACCTTC	CASNHPGTTNYGYTF
.	TRBV10-3	.	TRBJ1-5	TGTGCCATCAGTGACCCAACAAGGGGGGCGGATCAGCCCCAGCATTTT	CAISDPTRGADQPQHF
.	TRBV14	.	TRBJ2-1	TGTGCCAGCAGCCAAGATAGCTCCCTAACGACGCAGTTCTTC	CASSQDSSLTTQFF
.	TRBV7-6	.	TRBJ2-3	TGTGCCAGCAGCCAGACGGGCACAGATACGCAGTATTTT	CASSQTGTDTQYF
.	TRBV7-9	.	TRBJ2-1	TGTGCCAGCAGTAGGAATGAGCAGTTCTTC	CASSRNEQFF
.	TRBV7-9	.	TRBJ1-1	TGTGCCATCAGGGGACGGTTGAACACTGAAGCTTTCTTT	CAIRGRLNTEAFF
TRBD2	TRBV27	.	TRBJ2-7	TGTGCCAGCAGTAGTACTAGCGGCTCCTACGAGCAGTACTTC	CASSSTSGSYEQYF
.	TRBV6-1	.	TRBJ2-1	TGTGCCAGCACCACATCACCCCGGGTATGGGAGCAGTTCTTC	CASTTSPRVWEQFF
TRBD1	TRBV28	.	TRBJ2-7	TGTGCCAGCAGTAAACCGACAGGGTCTCGGCCCTACGAGCAGTACTTC	CASSKPTGSRPYEQYF
.	TRBV9	.	TRBJ2-7	TGTGCCAGCAGCGTAGATGGGGGAGTCAGCTACGAGCAGTACTTC	CASSVDGGVSYEQYF
.	TRBV7-9	.	TRBJ2-7	TGTGCCAGCAGCTTAGCGGGGGGCTCCTACGAGCAGTACTTC	CASSLAGGSYEQYF
.	TRBV4-1	.	TRBJ2-3	TGCGCCAGCAGCCAAGACCCGTACACAGATACGCAGTATTTT	CASSQDPYTDTQYF
TRBD1	TRBV4-2	.	TRBJ2-7	TGTGCCAGCAGCCAAGAGGGACAGGGGATATCCTACGAGCAGTACTTC	CASSQEGQGISYEQYF
TRBD1	TRBV27	.	TRBJ1-2	TGTGCCAGCAGTTCCGGACAGGGCTTCTATGGCTACACCTTC	CASSSGQGFYGYTF
.	TRBV18	.	TRBJ2-3	TGTGCCAGCTCACCAGCGGCCAACACAGATACGCAGTATTTT	CASSPAANTDTQYF
.	TRBV11-3	.	TRBJ2-1	TGTGCCAGCAGCGGCAGGTCAGGGGACTACAATGAGCAGTTCTTC	CASSGRSGDYNEQFF
.	TRBV9	.	TRBJ2-3	TGTGCCAGCAGCGCAGGCTTAAGGGGCCCAGATACGCAGTATTTT	CASSAGLRGPDTQYF
.	TRBV2	.	TRBJ1-2	TGTGCCAGCAAGGTCCTGGACTTTGTTGAAAATTTGGAGTATGGCTACACCTTC	CASKVLDFVENLEYGYTF
.	TRBV5-4	.	TRBJ1-1	TGTGCCAGCAGCTTGACAGGGAACACTGAAGCTTTCTTT	CASSLTGNTEAFF
.	TRBV14	.	TRBJ2-7	TGTGCCAGCAGCCAAGAATTAAGCTTAGACGAGCAGTACTTC	CASSQELSLDEQYF
TRBD1	TRBV4-1	.	TRBJ2-7	TGCGCCAGCAGCCAAGTCGGACAGGGGAGCTCCTACGAGCAGTACTTC	CASSQVGQGSSYEQYF
TRBD2	TRBV6-5	.	TRBJ2-1	TGTGCCAGCAGTTACAGCGGGGGCAATTACAATGAGCAGTTCTTC	CASSYSGGNYNEQFF
.	TRBV9	.	TRBJ1-4	TGTGCCAGCAGCGCCCAACAGGGCGAAAAACTGTTTTTT	CASSAQQGEKLFF